What follows describes a single TCR beta chain. There is no known antigen for this receptor. Base-call qualities are not available, and no considerably larger clone is one nucleotide away. The V and J ends are trimmed by 5 bases and 7 bases, leaving 6 bases between them. The CDR3 runs 10 residues from the cysteine to the phenylalanine. The entry retains the CDR3 DNA only, 30 bases that are in frame from base 1. The germline V gene encodes CDR1 MDHEN and CDR2 SYDVKM. The data belong to a study of blood T cells in healthy people across ages (dated by TCRdb to about 2015). For the study in its entirety: In model experiments, template switching captured about one uniquely barcoded TCR beta cDNA molecule for every two T cells. The study measured age-related changes in TCR beta repertoire diversity using deep sequencing normalized with unique cDNA molecular identifiers. Four age groups were formed from the donors: young (average approximately 15 years), middle-aged (around 41), aged (approximately 60) and long-lived (less than 85). To avoid experimental bias, donors of different ages were randomly spread across the sequencing lanes. The study analyzed two additional independent replicas of 1 million unique cDNA reads from the same blood draw for two donors, one aged 18 to 30 and one aged 80 or older. Overall study outcomes, separate from this receptor: Donor CMV infection status was unknown, potentially confounding age-related changes in expanded clonotypes. As age increased, observed TCR beta diversity per million T cells dropped in a roughly linear way, and a significant reduction was already evident by age about 40. Conclusive comparison of naive and antigen-experienced compartments was prevented by the profiling of bulk unsorted PBMCs. Estimates of total diversity from one million sequenced T cells were regarded as lower bounds and underestimates. The long-lived group showed more naive CD4+ T cells, fewer expanded clones and increased TCR diversity than the aged group, suggesting age selection. A strong correlation was found between observed TCR beta diversity and the percentage of naive T cells measured by flow cytometry.

The donors were 40 or so Caucasian individuals from Russia, aged roughly 6 to 100 years, who were systemically healthy. Each donor gave 8 to 10 milliliters of peripheral blood, collected into EDTA-treated Vacutainer tubes. Ficoll-Paque density-gradient centrifugation was used to isolate PBMCs, with at least 7 million per sample. Total RNA was extracted from PBMCs with Trizol reagent, with at least 5 micrograms obtained per sample. For every donor, flow cytometry on a PBMC aliquot measured the percentage of naive CD45RAhigh/CD27high T cells. The library came from 5' RACE. The instrument was an Illumina HiSeq 2500. The second PCR ran for about 7 to 11 cycles and used a J-beta primer mix along with a sample-barcoded 5' primer. Each TCR beta cDNA molecule received a unique molecular identifier from a template-switch 5' adaptor carrying 12 random nucleotides. At least 2.5 million CDR3-containing paired-end reads were obtained from each sample. First-strand cDNA synthesis was performed from all RNA using the Mint cDNA synthesis kit, with priming by a TRBC-specific oligonucleotide. After uracil-DNA glycosylase treatment, a first 18-cycle PCR used universal primers M1SS and BC2_uni_R on all cDNA. For the original study's pipeline: For normalization, 1 million high-quality reads were randomly selected from each sample, with every read carrying a distinct molecular identifier. Instead of being binned into consensus sequences, reads with shared molecular identifiers were discarded. MiTCR, with a Q25 quality threshold and the strictest error-elimination algorithm, was used for CDR3 identification, clonotype clustering and error correction. A nonparametric unseen species model with Euler transformation was used to estimate lower-bound total TCR beta diversity. Clones were called with MiXCR by TCRdb after fastp trimmed the public reads at Q25, and only in-frame beta chains were retained. Rows matching on CDR3 protein sequence are summarized as one entry with the most common DNA and genes. V and J calls and clone size were set by TCRdb, not the authors. In this sample the table shows over 1,500,000 distinct CDR3 sequences, around 48% of which occur a single time. Clones ranked in the top ten supply approximately 2.1% of the sample.

The sequence was collected from a woman between 40 and 55 years old in good health. The sequence joins TRBV28 to TRBJ2-7; no D gene is confidently identified. The sequencing input was blood. The CDR3 corresponds to CASSTREQYF. The nucleotide sequence reads TGTGCCAGCAGTACCCGGGAGCAGTACTTC.